This T cell receptor (beta chain) was sequenced in a study of control samples from healthy donors and cancer patients. Between the trimmed V and J ends, which lost 1 base and 6 bases, there was a span of 10 bases. The length of the CDR3 is 14 residues. Germline V lookup: CDR1 MNHEY, CDR2 SVGAGI. Sequencing used immunoSEQ multiplex PCR; TCRdb keeps in-frame clones, though not all of them. The sample records about 120,000 clones, more than 80% being singletons. The sequencing input was blood. This chain connects TRBV6-5 to TRBJ1-5; D call uncertain. This TCR was sampled from a man aged 45-65 years in good health. CDR3 DNA sequence: TGTGCCAGCAGTTACTTGGGAGTCGGTCAGCCCCAGCATTTT. It encodes CASSYLGVGQPQHF.